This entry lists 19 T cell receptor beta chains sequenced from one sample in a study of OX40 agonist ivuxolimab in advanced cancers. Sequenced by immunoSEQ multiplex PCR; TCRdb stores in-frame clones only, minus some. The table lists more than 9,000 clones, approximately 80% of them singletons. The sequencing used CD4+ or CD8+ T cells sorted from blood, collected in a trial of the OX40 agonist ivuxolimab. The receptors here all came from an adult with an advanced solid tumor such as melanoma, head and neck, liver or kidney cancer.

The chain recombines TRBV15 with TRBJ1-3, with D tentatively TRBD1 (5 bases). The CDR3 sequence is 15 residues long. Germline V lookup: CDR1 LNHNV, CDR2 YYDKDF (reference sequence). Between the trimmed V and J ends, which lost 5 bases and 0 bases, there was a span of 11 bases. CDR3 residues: CATSVAGLSGNTIYF. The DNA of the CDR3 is TGTGCCACCAGCGTGGCGGGACTCTCTGGAAACACCATATATTTT.

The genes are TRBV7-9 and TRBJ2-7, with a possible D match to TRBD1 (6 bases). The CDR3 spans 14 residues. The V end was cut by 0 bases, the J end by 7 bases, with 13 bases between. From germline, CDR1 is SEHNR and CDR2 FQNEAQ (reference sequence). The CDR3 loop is CASSLAWTEREQYF. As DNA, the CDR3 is TGTGCCAGCAGCTTAGCGTGGACAGAGAGAGAGCAGTACTTC. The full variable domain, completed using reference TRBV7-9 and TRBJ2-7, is DTGVSQNPRHKITKRGQNVTFRCDPISEHNRLYWYRQTLGQGPEFLTYFQNEAQLEKSRLLSDRFSAERPKGSFSTLEIQRTEQGDSAMYLCASSLAWTEREQYFGPGTRLTVT.

In nucleotides, the CDR3 is TGTGCCAGCAGCCCCTATCCCCCGACAGGGACTAATTCACCCCTCCACTTT. Protein sequence: CASSPYPPTGTNSPLHF. The chain is built from TRBV5-5 and TRBJ1-6; TRBD1 matches at 7 bases. Germline lookup yields CDR1 SGHKS and CDR2 YYEKEE (reference sequence). The CDR3 sequence is 17 residues long. Trimming took 4 bases from V and 6 from J; bases not matched to a gene: 13.

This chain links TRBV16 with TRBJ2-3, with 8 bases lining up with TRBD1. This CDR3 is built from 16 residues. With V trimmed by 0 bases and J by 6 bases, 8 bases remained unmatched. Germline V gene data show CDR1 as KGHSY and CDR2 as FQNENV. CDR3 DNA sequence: TGTGCCAGCAGCCAATCCCGGACAGGGAGGTGGGATACGCAGTATTTT. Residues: CASSQSRTGRWDTQYF.

The CDR3 DNA reads TGCGCCAGCAGCTTGGCTTTGGAGGTAGCCAAAAACATTCAGTACTTC. It encodes CASSLALEVAKNIQYF. The rearrangement links TRBV5-1 to TRBJ2-4, with D tentatively TRBD2 (5 bases). The CDR3 has 16 residues. Germline V CDR1 and CDR2: SGHRS, YFSETQ. Trimming removed 0 bases at V and 0 bases at J, with 10 bases between.

CDR3 residues: CASSPGTHNEQFF. In DNA form, the CDR3 reads TGTGCCAGCAGTCCGGGGACTCACAATGAGCAGTTCTTC. The rearrangement uses TRBV27 and TRBJ2-1, with D maybe TRBD2 (6 bases). V was pared by 5 bases and J by 5 bases, with 10 bases between. This CDR3 comprises 13 residues. The V gene's germline CDR1 is MNHEY and CDR2 SMNVEV (reference sequence).

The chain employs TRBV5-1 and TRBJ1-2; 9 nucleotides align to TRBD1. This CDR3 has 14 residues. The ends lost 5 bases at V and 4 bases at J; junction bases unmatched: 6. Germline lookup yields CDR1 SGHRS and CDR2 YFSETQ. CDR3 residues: CASRRTGASYGYTF. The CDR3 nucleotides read TGCGCCAGCAGGAGGACAGGGGCGAGCTATGGCTACACCTTC.

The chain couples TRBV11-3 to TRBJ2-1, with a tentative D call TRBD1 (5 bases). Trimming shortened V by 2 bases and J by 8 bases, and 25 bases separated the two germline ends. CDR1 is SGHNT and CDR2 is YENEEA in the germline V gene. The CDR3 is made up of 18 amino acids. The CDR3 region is CASSLNVGVLQVYDEQFF. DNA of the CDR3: TGTGCCAGCAGCTTAAATGTTGGGGTTTTACAGGTTTACGATGAGCAGTTCTTC.

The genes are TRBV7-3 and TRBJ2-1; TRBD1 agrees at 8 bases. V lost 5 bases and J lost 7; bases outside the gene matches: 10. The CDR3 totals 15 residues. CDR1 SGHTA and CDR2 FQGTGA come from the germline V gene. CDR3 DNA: TGTGCCAGCAGCCTCGGACAGGGAATGTCGAATGAGCAGTTCTTC. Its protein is CASSLGQGMSNEQFF.

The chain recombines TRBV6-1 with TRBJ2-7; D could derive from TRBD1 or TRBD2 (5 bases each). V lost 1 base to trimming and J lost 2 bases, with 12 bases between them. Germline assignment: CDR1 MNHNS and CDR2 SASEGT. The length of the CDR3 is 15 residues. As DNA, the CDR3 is TGTGCCAGCAGTGAAGACGAGGGGTCCCCCTACGAGCAGTACTTC. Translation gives CASSEDEGSPYEQYF.

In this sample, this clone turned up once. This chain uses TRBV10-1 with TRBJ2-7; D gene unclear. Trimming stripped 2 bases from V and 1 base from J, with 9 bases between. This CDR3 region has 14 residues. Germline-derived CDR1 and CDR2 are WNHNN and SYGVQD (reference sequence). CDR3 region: CASSESIGSYEQYF. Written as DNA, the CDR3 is TGCGCCAGCAGTGAGAGCATAGGGTCCTACGAGCAGTACTTC.

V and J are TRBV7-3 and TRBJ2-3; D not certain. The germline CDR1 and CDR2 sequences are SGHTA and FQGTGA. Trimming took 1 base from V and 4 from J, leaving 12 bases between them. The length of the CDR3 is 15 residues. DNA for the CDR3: TGTGCCAGCAGCTTAAAGGTCTTTGGGGCAGATACGCAGTATTTT. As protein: CASSLKVFGADTQYF.

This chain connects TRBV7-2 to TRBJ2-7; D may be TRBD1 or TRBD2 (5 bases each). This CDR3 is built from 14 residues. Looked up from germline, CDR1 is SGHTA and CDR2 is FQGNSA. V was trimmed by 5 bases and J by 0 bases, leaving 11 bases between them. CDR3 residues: CASSPSGGSYEQYF. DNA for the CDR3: TGTGCCAGCAGCCCGAGTGGGGGCTCCTACGAGCAGTACTTC.

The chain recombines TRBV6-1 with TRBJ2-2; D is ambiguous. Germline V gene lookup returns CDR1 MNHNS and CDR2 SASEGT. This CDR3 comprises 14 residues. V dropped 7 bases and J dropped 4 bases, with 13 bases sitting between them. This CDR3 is CASILTYSTGELFF. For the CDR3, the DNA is TGTGCCAGCATATTGACCTACAGCACCGGGGAGCTGTTTTTT.

The CDR3 nucleotides are TGTGCCAGCAGCCCGGGACTAGCCTACGAGCAGTACTTC. Amino acids: CASSPGLAYEQYF. V gene TRBV4-2 combines with J gene TRBJ2-7, with 8 bases matching TRBD2. Per the germline V gene, CDR1 is LGHNA and CDR2 is YNFKEQ. Trimming took 4 bases from V and 2 from J; bases not matched to a gene: 1. This CDR3 spans 13 amino acids.

CDR3 region: CASGGGGEQYF. CDR3 sequence (DNA): TGTGCCAGCGGGGGCGGGGGCGAGCAGTACTTC. The chain joins TRBV27 to TRBJ2-5, with D possibly TRBD2 on 7 matching bases. The closer fit of TRBJ2-7 to the DNA end suggests the J call may be wrong. There are 11 residues in the CDR3. CDR1 MNHEY and CDR2 SMNVEV come from the germline V gene (reference sequence).

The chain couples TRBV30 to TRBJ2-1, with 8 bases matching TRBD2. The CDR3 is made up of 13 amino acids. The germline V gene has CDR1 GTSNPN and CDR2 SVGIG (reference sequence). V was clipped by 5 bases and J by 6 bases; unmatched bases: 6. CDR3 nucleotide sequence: TGTGCCTGGTTACCGGGGGGGGGCAATGAGCAGTTCTTC. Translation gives CAWLPGGGNEQFF.

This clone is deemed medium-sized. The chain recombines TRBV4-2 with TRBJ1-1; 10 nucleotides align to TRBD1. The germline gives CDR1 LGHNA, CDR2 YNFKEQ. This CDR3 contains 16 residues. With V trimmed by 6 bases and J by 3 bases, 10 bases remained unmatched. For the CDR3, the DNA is TGTGCCAGCAGTCAAAATCCGGGACAGGGGTACACTGAAGCTTTCTTT. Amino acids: CASSQNPGQGYTEAFF.

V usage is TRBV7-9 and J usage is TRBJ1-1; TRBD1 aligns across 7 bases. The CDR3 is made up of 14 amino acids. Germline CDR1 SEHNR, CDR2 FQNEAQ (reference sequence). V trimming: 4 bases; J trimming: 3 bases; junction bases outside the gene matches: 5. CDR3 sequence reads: CASSSGGEDTEAFF. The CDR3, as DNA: TGTGCCAGCAGCTCAGGGGGGGAGGACACTGAAGCTTTCTTT.